The 21 T cell receptor beta chains below all came from one sample that was sequenced in a study of T cells in Graves' hyperthyroidism and ophthalmopathy. RNA transcripts were the template for amplifying TCR beta CDR3 regions. Using the HTBI primer set, a first-round RT-PCR was run on the TCR CDR3. TCRdb independently ran MiXCR on the multiplex PCR reads; one entry per CDR3 protein. This sample has around 300,000 distinct CDR3 sequences, with 22% found just once. Material: blood. These receptors originate from a man aged 25-45 years with Graves' ophthalmopathy.

The sample holds many counts of this clonotype. The gene calls are TRBV3-1 and TRBJ1-1; no reliable D call. Trimming removed 4 bases from V and 8 bases from J, with 14 bases in between. Germline V lookup: CDR1 LGHDT, CDR2 YNNKEL (reference sequence). The CDR3 covers 13 residues. CDR3 sequence reads: CASSLRSRLEAFF. CDR3 coding DNA: TGTGCCAGCAGCCTCCGGTCCAGATTGGAAGCTTTCTTT. The complete variable domain, with remaining parts taken from reference TRBV3-1 and TRBJ1-1, reads DTAVSQTPKYLVTQMGNDKSIKCEQNLGHDTMYWYKQDSKKFLKIMFSYNNKELIINETVPNRFSPKSPDKAHLNLHINSLELGDSAVYFCASSLRSRLEAFFGQGTRLTVV.

The sample holds a few counts of this clonotype. V and J are TRBV28 and TRBJ1-5; 9 bases align to TRBD1. V was pared by 6 bases and J by 6 bases, with 12 bases of the junction left unmatched. Per germline, CDR1 MDHEN and CDR2 SYDVKM. The CDR3 extends over 16 amino acids. CDR3 protein: CASSQERTGVFQPQHF. The CDR3, as DNA: TGTGCCAGCAGCCAAGAACGGACAGGGGTTTTTCAGCCCCAGCATTTT.

This clonotype was detected only a few times. The junction differs from germline at one of its ends, possibly a read error. The chain uses TRBV7-7 and TRBJ2-3, with 7 bases lining up with TRBD2. The germline V gene has CDR1 SSHAT and CDR2 FNYEAQ (reference sequence). This CDR3 spans 14 amino acids. CDR3 in amino acids: CASSLSGITDTQYF. The CDR3 DNA is TGTGCTAGCAGCTTGAGCGGGATCACAGATACGCAGTATTTT.

The rearrangement joins TRBV15 to TRBJ2-1, with 7 bases matching TRBD2. The length of the CDR3 is 14 residues. Germline values: CDR1 LNHNV, CDR2 YYDKDF (reference sequence). The trim removed 1 base at V and 12 bases at J, leaving 9 bases unmatched. CDR3 DNA: TGTGCCACCAGCAGAGTGGATAGCGGGTTTGGGCAGTTCTTC. Residues: CATSRVDSGFGQFF.

This clonotype was counted ten times or more. The chain has TRBV2 and TRBJ2-1; D may be TRBD2 (5 bases). The CDR3 runs 12 residues. The germline V and J ends were trimmed by 5 bases and 8 bases, with 10 bases remaining between them. Germline CDR1 is SNHLY and CDR2 is FYNNEI. CDR3 bases: TGTGCCAGCAGTCCCGGGATGGATGAGCAGTTCTTC. Its translation is CASSPGMDEQFF.

This chain links TRBV6-1 with TRBJ2-1, with D possibly matching TRBD2 (6 bases). The V gene lost 2 bases and the J gene lost 4 bases, with 15 bases spanning the gap. Germline CDR1 MNHNS, CDR2 SASEGT. This CDR3 region has 16 residues. CDR3 bases: TGTGCCAGCAGTGAACAACCAGCGGGCCAATACAATGAGCAGTTCTTC. Its protein is CASSEQPAGQYNEQFF.

The V gene is TRBV20-1, the J gene TRBJ2-1, with TRBD2 matching over 9 bases. The J segment lost 4 bases and the V segment lost 1 base, leaving 20 bases of the junction unmatched. The CDR3 is 20 amino acids. Germline V gives CDR1 DFQATT, CDR2 SNEGSKA (reference sequence). Here the CDR3 reads CSARVPAGGLRLPFYNEQFF. CDR3 nucleotide sequence: TGCAGTGCTAGAGTTCCAGCGGGGGGACTCAGATTACCCTTTTACAATGAGCAGTTCTTC.

This clonotype came up many times. The genes are TRBV2 and TRBJ1-1; TRBD1 aligns across 7 bases. V shed 5 bases and J 1 base; nucleotides not matched to a gene: 7. Germline loops: CDR1 SNHLY, CDR2 FYNNEI. CDR3 size: 15 residues. The CDR3 loop reads CASSSRQGQNTEAFF. The DNA for the CDR3 is TGTGCCAGCAGTAGCAGACAGGGCCAGAACACTGAAGCTTTCTTT. Together with reference TRBV2 and TRBJ1-1, the CDR3 gives the full variable domain: EPEVTQTPSHQVTQMGQEVILRCVPISNHLYFYWYRQILGQKVEFLVSFYNNEISEKSEIFDDQFSVERPDGSNFTLKIRSTKLEDSAMYFCASSSRQGQNTEAFFGQGTRLTVV.

For the CDR3, the DNA is TGCAGTGCTTTGACTCCTCGGGGTTACAATGAGCAGTTCTTC. Translation: CSALTPRGYNEQFF. This chain joins TRBV20-1 and TRBJ2-1, with D possibly being TRBD2 (5 bases). Germline CDR1 reads DFQATT; CDR2 reads SNEGSKA (reference sequence). This CDR3 contains 14 residues. Trimming shortened V by 5 bases and J by 4 bases, and 15 bases separated the two germline ends.

V is TRBV20-1 and J is TRBJ2-1, with a weak D call TRBD2 (5 bases). The CDR3 is made up of 13 amino acids. CDR1 and CDR2 from the germline V gene are DFQATT and SNEGSKA (reference sequence). Deletions cut 5 bases from V and 6 bases from J, with 14 bases between. CDR3 protein: CSAGRTATNEQFF. Here the CDR3 DNA reads TGCAGTGCTGGCAGGACTGCAACCAATGAGCAGTTCTTC.

The V call is TRBV6-1, the J call TRBJ2-3; 12 positions agree with TRBD2. V was clipped by 6 bases and J by 5 bases; unmatched bases: 15. The germline V gene has CDR1 MNHNS and CDR2 SASEGT. This CDR3 region has 18 residues. The CDR3 loop is CASSPTASTSGRGDTQYF. The CDR3 nucleotides read TGTGCCAGCAGCCCTACCGCCTCGACTAGCGGGAGAGGAGATACGCAGTATTTT.

This chain links TRBV7-2 with TRBJ2-7; perhaps TRBD1 as D (7 bases). V dropped 1 base and J dropped 7 bases, with 14 bases sitting between them. Germline CDR1 SGHTA, CDR2 FQGNSA. CDR3 length equals 14 residues. In DNA form, the CDR3 reads TGTGCCAGCAGCTTAGACAGGGGAAGCGGGGAGCAGTACTTC. This gives the protein CASSLDRGSGEQYF.

This chain uses TRBV7-9 with TRBJ2-7; the D gene is possibly TRBD1 (6 bases). The CDR3 extends over 15 amino acids. V was shortened by 2 bases and J by 3 bases, with 14 bases between the two germline ends. Germline values: CDR1 SEHNR, CDR2 FQNEAQ (reference sequence). The CDR3 bases are TGTGCCAGCAGCTTACTTACGGGACACCTCTACGAGCAGTACTTC. It is translated as CASSLLTGHLYEQYF.

The chain links TRBV27 to TRBJ2-3; D might be TRBD2 (6 bases). The V gene's germline CDR1 is MNHEY and CDR2 SMNVEV (reference sequence). This CDR3 is built from 16 residues. The V gene lost 2 bases and the J gene lost 0 bases, with 12 bases spanning the gap. In nucleotides, the CDR3 is TGTGCCAGCAGTTTAGGGGCTAGCGAGAGCACAGATACGCAGTATTTT. Amino acids: CASSLGASESTDTQYF.

This clonotype was counted a few times. This chain uses TRBV18 with TRBJ2-1, with D uncertain. Trimming took off 3 bases at V and 5 bases at J, with 8 bases between the two ends. CDR1 and CDR2 from the germline V gene are KGHSH and LQKENI. The CDR3 covers 13 residues. This chain's CDR3 is CASSPDIDNEQFF. DNA for the CDR3: TGTGCCAGCTCACCCGATATAGACAATGAGCAGTTCTTC. Full variable domain (outside the CDR3, taken from reference TRBV18 and TRBJ2-1): NAGVMQNPRHLVRRRGQEARLRCSPMKGHSHVYWYRQLPEEGLKFMVYLQKENIIDESGMPKERFSAEFPKEGPSILRIQQVVRGDSAAYFCASSPDIDNEQFFGPGTRLTVL.

The rearrangement uses TRBV28 and TRBJ2-2; no clear D. Trimming removed 0 bases at V and 6 bases at J, with 8 bases between. Per the germline V gene, CDR1 is MDHEN and CDR2 is SYDVKM. There are 14 residues in the CDR3. The CDR3 here is CASSLWGGSGELFF. For the CDR3, the DNA is TGTGCCAGCAGTTTATGGGGTGGTTCCGGGGAGCTGTTTTTT.

This clonotype was recorded at least ten times. CDR3 protein: CASSRTSGNYNEQFF. CDR3 nucleotide sequence: TGTGCCAGCAGCCGGACTAGCGGGAATTACAATGAGCAGTTCTTC. The chain links TRBV11-1 to TRBJ2-1, with 12 bases aligning to TRBD2. The junction had 3 bases not matched to a gene; V was cut back by 5 bases and J by 4 bases. Germline lookup yields CDR1 SGHAT and CDR2 FQDESV (reference sequence). This CDR3 contains 15 residues.

The sample holds many counts of this clonotype. The chain recombines TRBV28 with TRBJ2-1; maybe TRBD2 (5 bases). The length of the CDR3 is 14 residues. Between the trimmed V and J ends, which lost 6 bases and 7 bases, there was a span of 16 bases. In germline, CDR1 is MDHEN, CDR2 SYDVKM. CDR3 sequence reads: CASSQEGMGNEQFF. CDR3 DNA sequence: TGTGCCAGCAGCCAAGAGGGAATGGGGAATGAGCAGTTCTTC.

V and J are TRBV7-8 and TRBJ1-5; D may be TRBD1 (5 bases). Germline CDR1 reads SGHVS; CDR2 reads FQNEAQ. The CDR3 loop spans 15 amino acids. V gave up 1 base and J gave up 0 bases, with 7 bases separating them. CDR3 in amino acids: CASSLEGTSNQPQHF. In DNA form, the CDR3 reads TGTGCCAGCAGCTTAGAAGGGACTAGCAATCAGCCCCAGCATTTT.

This chain joins TRBV29-1 and TRBJ2-7; TRBD1 or TRBD2 may be the D gene (6 bases each). Germline CDR1 is SQVTM and CDR2 is ANQGSEA. V lost 5 bases and J lost 3, with 17 bases in between. The CDR3 extends over 14 amino acids. The DNA of the CDR3 is TGCAGCGTTAGGGGGGAGACATCATTCTACGAGCAGTACTTC. It encodes CSVRGETSFYEQYF.

The table lists this clonotype with a few counts. The rearrangement links TRBV12-3 or TRBV12-4 to TRBJ2-7; TRBD2 matches 10 bases. The CDR3 has 16 amino acids. V shed 5 bases and J 5 bases; nucleotides not matched to a gene: 12. The CDR3 loop is CASSPTNPSGRDEQYF. CDR3 nucleotides: TGTGCCAGCAGTCCCACTAACCCTAGCGGGAGAGACGAGCAGTACTTC.